The clone carrying this T cell receptor beta chain was detected ten times or more. Antigen specificity is unknown. This entry belongs to a study of response to subunit inactivated influenza vaccine. Looked up from germline, CDR1 is SGHRS and CDR2 is YFSETQ. V was trimmed by 0 bases and J by 9 bases, leaving 7 bases between them. This CDR3 has 12 amino acids. A single record per CDR3 protein comes from TCRdb applying MiXCR to the RT-PCR reads. The data contain about 240,000 distinct CDR3 sequences, 12% of them seen just once; the ten biggest clones take up under 10%. Study-wide findings and caveats: The study's authors posited that every seasonal influenza vaccination enlists few new T cells.

The TCR sequence derives from a man in his fifties who received an inactivated influenza vaccine. The chain is built from TRBV5-1 and TRBJ2-1, with D possibly matching TRBD1 (5 bases). This sample comprised non-naive T cells sorted from PBMCs, obtained roughly 2 weeks before vaccination. CDR3 protein: CASSLEQAEQFF. The CDR3 DNA sequence: TGCGCCAGCAGCTTGGAACAGGCTGAGCAGTTCTTC.